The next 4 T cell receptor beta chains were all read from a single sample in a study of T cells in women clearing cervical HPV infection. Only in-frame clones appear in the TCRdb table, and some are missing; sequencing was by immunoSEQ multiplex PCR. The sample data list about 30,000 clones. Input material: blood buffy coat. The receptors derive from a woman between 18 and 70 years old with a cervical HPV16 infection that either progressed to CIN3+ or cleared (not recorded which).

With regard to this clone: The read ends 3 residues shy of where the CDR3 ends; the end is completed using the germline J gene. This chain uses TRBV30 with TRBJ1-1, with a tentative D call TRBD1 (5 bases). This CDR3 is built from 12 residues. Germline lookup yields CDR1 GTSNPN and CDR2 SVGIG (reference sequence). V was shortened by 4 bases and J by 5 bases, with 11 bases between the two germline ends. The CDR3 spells CAWNPGRTEAFF. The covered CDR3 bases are TGTGCCTGGAACCCAGGGAGAACTGAA.

The CDR3 sequence: CSAGTSAADTQYF. Partial CDR3 DNA: TGCAGTGCCGGGACTAGCGCTGCAGATACG. The rearrangement uses TRBV20-1 and TRBJ2-3; 10 bases are shared with TRBD2. Read coverage stops 3 residues before the CDR3 terminus; the germline J gene supplies the remainder. Per the germline V gene, CDR1 is DFQATT and CDR2 is SNEGSKA (reference sequence). V was pared by 6 bases and J by 4 bases, with 4 bases of the junction left unmatched. The CDR3 contains 13 residues.

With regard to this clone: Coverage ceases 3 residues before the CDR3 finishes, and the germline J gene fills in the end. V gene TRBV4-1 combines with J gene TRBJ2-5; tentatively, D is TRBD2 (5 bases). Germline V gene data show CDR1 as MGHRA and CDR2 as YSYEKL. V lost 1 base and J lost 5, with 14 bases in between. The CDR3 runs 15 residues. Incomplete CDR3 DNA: TGCGCCAGCAGCCAAGGAAGGGCTAGCTTGGAGACC. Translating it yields CASSQGRASLET. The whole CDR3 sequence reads CASSQGRASLETQYF.

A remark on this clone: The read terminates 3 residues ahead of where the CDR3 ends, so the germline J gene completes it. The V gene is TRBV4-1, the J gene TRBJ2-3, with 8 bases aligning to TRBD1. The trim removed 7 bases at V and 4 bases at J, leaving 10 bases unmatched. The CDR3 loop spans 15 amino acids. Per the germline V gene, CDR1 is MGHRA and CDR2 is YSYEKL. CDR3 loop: CASNLDRGAADTQYF. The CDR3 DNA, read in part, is TGCGCCAGCAACCTTGACAGGGGCGCCGCAGATACG.